This T cell receptor (beta chain) was captured in a study of CD8 T cells in Susac syndrome. RNA was extracted with the RNeasy kit, and a quantity of about 0.45 to 1 ug was reverse transcribed using random hexamers. Each CDR3 protein is one row after TCRdb ran MiXCR on the immunoSEQ multiplex PCR reads. The table includes some 180,000 distinct CDR3 sequences, around 94% detected once. In germline, CDR1 is SGHVS, CDR2 FNYEAQ. With 1 base removed from V and 5 bases from J, the gap between germline ends came to 5 bases. The CDR3 sequence is 12 residues long. The sequencing sample was made of CD4+ T cells from PBMCs. The origin of this receptor is a human donor with Susac syndrome. This chain joins TRBV7-6 and TRBJ2-5; no clear D. The CDR3, as DNA: TGTGCCAGCAGCTTAGTATCGGAGACCCAGTACTTC. The encoded protein is CASSLVSETQYF.